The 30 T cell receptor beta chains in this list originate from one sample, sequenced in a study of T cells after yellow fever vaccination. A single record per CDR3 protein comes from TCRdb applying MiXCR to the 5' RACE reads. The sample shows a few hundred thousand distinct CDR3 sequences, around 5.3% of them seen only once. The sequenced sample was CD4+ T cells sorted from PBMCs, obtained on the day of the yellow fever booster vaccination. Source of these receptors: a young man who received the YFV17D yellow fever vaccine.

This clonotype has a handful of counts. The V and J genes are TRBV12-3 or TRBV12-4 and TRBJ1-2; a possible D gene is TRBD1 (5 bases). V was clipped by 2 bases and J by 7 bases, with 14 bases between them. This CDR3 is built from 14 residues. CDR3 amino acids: CASSLRGSGGGYTF. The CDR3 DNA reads TGTGCCAGCAGTTTACGGGGGTCCGGTGGTGGCTACACCTTC.

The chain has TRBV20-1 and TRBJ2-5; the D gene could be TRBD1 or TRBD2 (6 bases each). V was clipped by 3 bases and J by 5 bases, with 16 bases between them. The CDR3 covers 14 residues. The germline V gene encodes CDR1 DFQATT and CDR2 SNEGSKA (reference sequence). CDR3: CSARGGPYSETQYF. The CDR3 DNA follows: TGCAGTGCTAGGGGGGGCCCCTATTCCGAGACCCAGTACTTC.

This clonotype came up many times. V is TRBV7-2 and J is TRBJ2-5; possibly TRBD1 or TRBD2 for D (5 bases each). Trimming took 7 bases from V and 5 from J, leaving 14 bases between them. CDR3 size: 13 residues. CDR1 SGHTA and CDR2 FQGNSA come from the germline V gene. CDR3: CASTQRGRETQYF. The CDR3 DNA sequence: TGTGCCAGCACCCAGAGGGGACGTGAGACCCAGTACTTC.

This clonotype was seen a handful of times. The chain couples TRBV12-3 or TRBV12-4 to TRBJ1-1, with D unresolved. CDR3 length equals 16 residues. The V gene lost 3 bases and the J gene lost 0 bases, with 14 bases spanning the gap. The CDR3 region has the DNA TGTGCCAGCAGTTTGTCCAGAGTTGACATGAACACTGAAGCTTTCTTT. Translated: CASSLSRVDMNTEAFF.

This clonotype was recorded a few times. CDR3 in amino acids: CASSLDPANYGYTF. As DNA, the CDR3 is TGTGCCAGCAGCTTAGATCCAGCTAACTATGGCTACACCTTC. The J gene is TRBJ1-2, the V gene TRBV11-2; D ambiguous. The CDR3 runs to 14 residues. The V gene lost 0 bases and the J gene lost 0 bases, with 5 bases spanning the gap. CDR1 and CDR2 from the germline V gene are SGHAT and FQNNGV.

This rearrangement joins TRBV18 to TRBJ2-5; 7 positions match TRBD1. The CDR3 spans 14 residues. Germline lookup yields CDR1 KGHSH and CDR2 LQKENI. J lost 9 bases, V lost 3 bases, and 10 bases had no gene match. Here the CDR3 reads CASSPPGQRWAQYF. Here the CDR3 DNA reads TGTGCCAGCTCACCCCCGGGACAGCGTTGGGCCCAGTACTTC.

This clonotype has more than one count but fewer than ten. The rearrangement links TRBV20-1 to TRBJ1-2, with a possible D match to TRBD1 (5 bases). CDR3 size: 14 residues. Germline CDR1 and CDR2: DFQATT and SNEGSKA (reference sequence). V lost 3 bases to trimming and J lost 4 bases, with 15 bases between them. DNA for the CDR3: TGCAGTGCTAGTGCCCGGGGACTGATCTATGGCTACACCTTC. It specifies CSASARGLIYGYTF.

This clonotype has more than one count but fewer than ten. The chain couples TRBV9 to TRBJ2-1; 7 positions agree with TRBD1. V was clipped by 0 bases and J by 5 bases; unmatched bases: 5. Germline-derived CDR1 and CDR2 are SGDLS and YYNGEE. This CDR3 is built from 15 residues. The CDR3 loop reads CASSVGYQGDNEQFF. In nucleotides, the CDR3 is TGTGCCAGCAGCGTAGGCTATCAGGGGGACAATGAGCAGTTCTTC.

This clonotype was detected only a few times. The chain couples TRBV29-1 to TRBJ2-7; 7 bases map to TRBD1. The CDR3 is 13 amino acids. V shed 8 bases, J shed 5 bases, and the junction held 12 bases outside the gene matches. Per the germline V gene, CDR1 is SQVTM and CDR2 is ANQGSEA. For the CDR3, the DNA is TGCAGCATAAAGGACAGGATCGACCACGAGCAGTACTTC. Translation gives CSIKDRIDHEQYF.

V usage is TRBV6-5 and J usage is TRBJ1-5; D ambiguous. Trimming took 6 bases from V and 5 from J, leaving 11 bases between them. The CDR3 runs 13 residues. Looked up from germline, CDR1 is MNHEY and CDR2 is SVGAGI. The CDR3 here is CASSRLQDQPQHF. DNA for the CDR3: TGTGCCAGCAGCCGCCTGCAAGATCAGCCCCAGCATTTT.

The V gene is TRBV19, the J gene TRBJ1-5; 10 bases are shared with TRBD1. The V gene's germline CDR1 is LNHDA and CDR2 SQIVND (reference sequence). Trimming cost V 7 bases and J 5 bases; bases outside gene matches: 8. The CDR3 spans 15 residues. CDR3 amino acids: CASIAGTGVHQPQHF. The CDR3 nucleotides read TGTGCCAGTATCGCTGGGACAGGGGTACATCAGCCCCAGCATTTT.

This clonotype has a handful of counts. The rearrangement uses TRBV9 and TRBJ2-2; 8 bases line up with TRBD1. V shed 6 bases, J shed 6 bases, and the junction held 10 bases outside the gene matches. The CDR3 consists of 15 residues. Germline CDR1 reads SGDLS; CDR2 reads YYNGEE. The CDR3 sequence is CASKTTGGKAGELFF. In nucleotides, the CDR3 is TGTGCCAGCAAAACTACAGGGGGAAAGGCCGGGGAGCTGTTTTTT.

CDR3 amino acids: CASSLFRLARTYEQYV. The CDR3, as DNA: TGTGCCAGCAGCTTGTTTCGACTAGCGAGGACCTACGAGCAGTACGTC. The chain combines TRBV5-6 with TRBJ2-7; TRBD2 aligns across 8 bases. V lost 1 base and J lost 2; bases outside the gene matches: 8. Germline-derived CDR1 and CDR2 are SGHDT and YYEEEE. The CDR3 is 16 residues long.

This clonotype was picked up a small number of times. The CDR3 region is CASSSSGADTEAFF. Written as DNA, the CDR3 is TGTGCCAGCAGTTCGTCCGGGGCTGACACTGAAGCTTTCTTT. The chain couples TRBV12-3 or TRBV12-4 to TRBJ1-1; D might be TRBD1 (5 bases). The CDR3 is 14 residues long. The V and J ends lost 4 bases and 3 bases respectively, with 12 bases between them.

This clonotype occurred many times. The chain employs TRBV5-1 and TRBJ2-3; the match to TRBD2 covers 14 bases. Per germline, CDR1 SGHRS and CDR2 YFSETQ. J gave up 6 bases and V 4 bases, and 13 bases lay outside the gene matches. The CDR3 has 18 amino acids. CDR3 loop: CASSVSGTSGGLTDTQYF. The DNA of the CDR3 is TGCGCCAGCAGCGTCTCCGGGACTAGCGGGGGACTCACGGATACGCAGTATTTT.

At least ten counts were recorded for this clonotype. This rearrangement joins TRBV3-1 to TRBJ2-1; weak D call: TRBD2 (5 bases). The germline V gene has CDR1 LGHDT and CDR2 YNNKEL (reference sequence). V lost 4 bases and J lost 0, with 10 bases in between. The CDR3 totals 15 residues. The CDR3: CASSPPRGSYNEQFF. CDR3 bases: TGTGCCAGCAGCCCCCCTCGGGGCTCCTACAATGAGCAGTTCTTC.

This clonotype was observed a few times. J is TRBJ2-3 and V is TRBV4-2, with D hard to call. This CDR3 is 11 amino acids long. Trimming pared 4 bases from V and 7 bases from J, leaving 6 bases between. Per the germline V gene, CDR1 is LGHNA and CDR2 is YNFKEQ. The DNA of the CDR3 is TGTGCCAGCAGCCTTTCATATACGCAGTATTTT. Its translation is CASSLSYTQYF.

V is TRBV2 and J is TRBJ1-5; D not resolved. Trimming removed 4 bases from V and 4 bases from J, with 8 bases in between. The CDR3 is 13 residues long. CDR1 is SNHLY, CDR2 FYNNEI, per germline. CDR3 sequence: CASSGDLNQPQHF. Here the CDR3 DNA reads TGTGCCAGCAGTGGAGATTTGAATCAGCCCCAGCATTTT. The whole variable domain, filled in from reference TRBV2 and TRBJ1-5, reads EPEVTQTPSHQVTQMGQEVILRCVPISNHLYFYWYRQILGQKVEFLVSFYNNEISEKSEIFDDQFSVERPDGSNFTLKIRSTKLEDSAMYFCASSGDLNQPQHFGDGTRLSIL.

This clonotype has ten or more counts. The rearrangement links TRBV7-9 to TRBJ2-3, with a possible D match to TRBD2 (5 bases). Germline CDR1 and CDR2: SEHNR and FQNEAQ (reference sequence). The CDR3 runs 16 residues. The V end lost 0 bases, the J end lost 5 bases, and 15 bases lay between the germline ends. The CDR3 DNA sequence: TGTGCCAGCAGCTTAGCGCTCAAGCGGAGAGGAGATACGCAGTATTTT. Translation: CASSLALKRRGDTQYF.

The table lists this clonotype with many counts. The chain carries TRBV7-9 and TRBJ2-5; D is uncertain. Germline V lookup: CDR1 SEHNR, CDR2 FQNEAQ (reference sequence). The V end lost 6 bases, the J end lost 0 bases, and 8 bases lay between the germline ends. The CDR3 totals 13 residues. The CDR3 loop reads CASRNRNQETQYF. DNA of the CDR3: TGTGCCAGCAGAAACCGTAACCAAGAGACCCAGTACTTC.

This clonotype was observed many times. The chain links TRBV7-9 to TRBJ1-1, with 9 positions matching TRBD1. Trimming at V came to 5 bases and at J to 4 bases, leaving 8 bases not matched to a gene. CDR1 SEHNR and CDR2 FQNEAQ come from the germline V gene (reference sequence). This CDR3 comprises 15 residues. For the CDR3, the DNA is TGTGCCAGCAGCGATAACAGGGGGCTGAGCACTGAAGCTTTCTTT. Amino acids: CASSDNRGLSTEAFF.

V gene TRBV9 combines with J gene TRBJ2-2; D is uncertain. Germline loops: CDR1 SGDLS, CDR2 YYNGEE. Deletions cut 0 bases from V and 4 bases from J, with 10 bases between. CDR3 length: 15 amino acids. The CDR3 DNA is TGTGCCAGCAGCGTAGGTCCGCCGACCACCGGGGAGCTGTTTTTT. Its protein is CASSVGPPTTGELFF.

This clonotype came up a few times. For the CDR3, the DNA is TGCGCCAGCAGCGCAGGACAGGCGACTGAAGCTTTCTTT. It codes for CASSAGQATEAFF. V usage is TRBV5-1 and J usage is TRBJ1-1, with 7 bases lining up with TRBD1. CDR3 size: 13 residues. Trimming took 4 bases from V and 5 from J; bases not matched to a gene: 5. The germline CDR1 and CDR2 sequences are SGHRS and YFSETQ. The entire variable domain, with the rest obtained from reference TRBV5-1 and TRBJ1-1, is as follows: KAGVTQTPRYLIKTRGQQVTLSCSPISGHRSVSWYQQTPGQGLQFLFEYFSETQRNKGNFPGRFSGRQFSNSRSEMNVSTLELGDSALYLCASSAGQATEAFFGQGTRLTVV.

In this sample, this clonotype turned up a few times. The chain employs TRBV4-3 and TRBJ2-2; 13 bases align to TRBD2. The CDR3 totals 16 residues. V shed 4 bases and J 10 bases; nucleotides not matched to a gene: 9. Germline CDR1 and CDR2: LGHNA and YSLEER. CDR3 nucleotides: TGCGCCAGCAGCCCAACTAGCGGGGGGGCAATATCGGAGCTGTTTTTT. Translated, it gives CASSPTSGGAISELFF.

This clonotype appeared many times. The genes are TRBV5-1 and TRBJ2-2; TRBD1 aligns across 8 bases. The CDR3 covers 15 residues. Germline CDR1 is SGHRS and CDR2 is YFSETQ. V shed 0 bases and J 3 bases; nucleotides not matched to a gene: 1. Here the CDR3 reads CASSLGQGHTGELFF. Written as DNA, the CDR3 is TGCGCCAGCAGCTTGGGACAGGGGCACACCGGGGAGCTGTTTTTT. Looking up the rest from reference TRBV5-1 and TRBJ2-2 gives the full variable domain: KAGVTQTPRYLIKTRGQQVTLSCSPISGHRSVSWYQQTPGQGLQFLFEYFSETQRNKGNFPGRFSGRQFSNSRSEMNVSTLELGDSALYLCASSLGQGHTGELFFGEGSRLTVL.

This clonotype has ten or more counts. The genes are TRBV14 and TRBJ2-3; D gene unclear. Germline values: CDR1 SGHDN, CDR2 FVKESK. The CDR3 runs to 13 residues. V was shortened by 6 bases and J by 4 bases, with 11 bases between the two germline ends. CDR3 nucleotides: TGTGCCAGCAGGGTCCTAGGAGCAGATACGCAGTATTTT. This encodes CASRVLGADTQYF.

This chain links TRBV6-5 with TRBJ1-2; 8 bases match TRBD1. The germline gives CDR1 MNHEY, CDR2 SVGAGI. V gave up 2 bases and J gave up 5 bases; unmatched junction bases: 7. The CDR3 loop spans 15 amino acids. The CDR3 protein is CASSYTRTGSYGYTF. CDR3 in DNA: TGTGCCAGCAGTTACACTCGGACAGGGTCGTATGGCTACACCTTC.

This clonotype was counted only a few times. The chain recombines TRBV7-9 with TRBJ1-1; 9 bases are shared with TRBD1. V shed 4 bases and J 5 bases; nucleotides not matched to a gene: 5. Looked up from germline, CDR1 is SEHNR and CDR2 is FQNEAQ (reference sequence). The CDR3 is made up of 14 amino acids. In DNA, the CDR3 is TGTGCCAGCAGCTACACGACAGGGGGAACTGAAGCTTTCTTT. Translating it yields CASSYTTGGTEAFF.

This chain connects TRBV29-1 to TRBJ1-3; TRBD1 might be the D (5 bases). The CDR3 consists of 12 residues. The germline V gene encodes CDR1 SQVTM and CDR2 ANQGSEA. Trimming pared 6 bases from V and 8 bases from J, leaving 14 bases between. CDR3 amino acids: CSVDRGGDTIYF. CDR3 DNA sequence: TGCAGCGTCGACCGGGGGGGAGACACCATATATTTT.

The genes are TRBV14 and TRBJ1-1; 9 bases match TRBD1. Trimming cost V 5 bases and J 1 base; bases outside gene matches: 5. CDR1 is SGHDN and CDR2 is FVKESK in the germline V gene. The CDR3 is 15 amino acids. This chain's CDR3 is CASSRTGARNTEAFF. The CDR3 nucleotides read TGTGCCAGCAGCAGGACAGGGGCGAGGAACACTGAAGCTTTCTTT.